This T cell receptor (beta chain) was recovered during a study of shared clonotypes between healthy human individuals. Trimming left V 6 bases short and J 4 bases short, with 7 bases between. The length of the CDR3 is 11 residues. Germline V gene lookup returns CDR1 MGHDK and CDR2 SYGVNS. Overall study results and limits: Naive CD4 clonotypes overlapped across several donors at approximately 5%.

Each sorted subset replicate got 200 ng genomic DNA, roughly 27,000 genomes. The protocol was immunoSEQ multiplex PCR, while the TCRdb copy is restricted to in-frame clones and leaves out a portion. In the table there are about 2.1 million clones, about 92% of which are singletons. Naive CD8 populations comprised CD45RO-negative cells positively selected for CCR7, excluding terminally differentiated effector memory CD45RA+ cells. Donors were healthy HIV-negative adults without recently reported acute infections or vaccinations. Details on this clone: Its antigen is as yet unknown.

The sequence was obtained from a man aged 18 to 29 in good health. Some clones in this sample may be carry-over from other donors' samples. The chain links TRBV25-1 to TRBJ2-7; D is ambiguous. The sample taken for sequencing was naive CD8+ T cells from PBMCs. CDR3 sequence reads: CASRLGYEQYF. As DNA, the CDR3 is TGTGCCAGCAGGCTGGGGTACGAGCAGTACTTC.